This passage covers 8 T cell receptor beta chains from one sample sequenced in a study of read filtering for tumor transcriptome and immune sequencing (dated by TCRdb to 2020 to 2022). This sample was sequenced with an Illumina HiSeq 4000. Starting from 400 to 450 ng RNA, TCR libraries were constructed with the Immunoverse kit using molecular barcoded adaptors that cover the alpha/delta and beta/gamma chains. The public reads were reanalyzed by TCRdb: fastp trimming at Q25, MiXCR alignment, in-frame beta chains only. Identical CDR3 proteins give one entry, which carries the most common genes and DNA. The sample profile shows about 62,000 distinct CDR3 sequences; 15% to 20% of them were found once. The ten largest clones add up to roughly 10% of the sample. The sequenced sample was a population of CD138-negative cells sorted from bone marrow. Interpreted using the paper, the cell subset or site label stands for: bone marrow mononuclear cells depleted of CD138+ plasma/myeloma cells by negative magnetic selection. These receptors all stem from a donor at least 40 years old with multiple myeloma.

Concerning this clonotype: A single base separates this from a much larger clone, so it may be a read error. V usage is TRBV4-1 and J usage is TRBJ2-7, with D perhaps being TRBD1 or TRBD2 (7 bases each). CDR3 size: 16 residues. The ends were cut back, 4 bases at V and 5 bases at J, with 21 bases in the middle. Germline values: CDR1 MGHRA, CDR2 YSYEKL. The CDR3 DNA sequence: TGCGCCAGCAGCCCCCAGGGAGGGGGCGGGACCAACGAGCAGTACTTC. Translating gives CASSPQGGGGTNEQYF.

This clonotype was observed at least ten times. The J gene is TRBJ2-7, the V gene TRBV27; D could derive from TRBD1 or TRBD2 (6 bases each). This CDR3 region has 13 residues. Germline values: CDR1 MNHEY, CDR2 SMNVEV (reference sequence). Trimming took off 2 bases at V and 10 bases at J, with 15 bases between the two ends. CDR3 sequence (DNA): TGTGCCAGCAGTTTAGGCCCCGGGGGCCGACAGTACTTC. This translates into CASSLGPGGRQYF.

This clonotype appeared a few times. The CDR3 nucleotides are TGTGCCAGTAGTGATCCCCCGGACAGGGGCACCGGGGAGCTGTTTTTT. Its translation: CASSDPPDRGTGELFF. The chain couples TRBV19 to TRBJ2-2; 9 nucleotides agree with TRBD1. The CDR3 contains 16 residues. Germline trimming cut 5 bases from V and 4 bases from J; bases unmatched to any gene: 8. CDR1 and CDR2 (germline): LNHDA, SQIVND (reference sequence).

This clonotype came up many times. This chain uses TRBV6-2 or TRBV6-3 with TRBJ2-1, with D possibly being TRBD2 (6 bases). The CDR3 contains 17 residues. Trimming pared 5 bases from V and 4 bases from J, leaving 21 bases between. The germline gives CDR1 MNHEY, CDR2 SVGEGT. The chain's CDR3 is CASSHQFSGLTYNEQFF. The CDR3 nucleotides are TGTGCCAGCAGTCACCAGTTTAGCGGTTTGACGTACAATGAGCAGTTCTTC.

This clonotype has a count of ten or more. The J gene is TRBJ2-7, the V gene TRBV6-6; perhaps TRBD1 as D (6 bases). V shed 5 bases and J shed 5 bases, with 19 bases lying between them. CDR1 is MNHNY, CDR2 SVGAGI, per germline (reference sequence). This CDR3 comprises 15 residues. The CDR3 spells CASSDVSGDLHEQYF. The CDR3, as DNA: TGTGCCAGCAGTGACGTTTCAGGGGACCTCCACGAGCAGTACTTC.

This clonotype was detected ten times or more. The rearrangement uses TRBV3-1 and TRBJ2-1; 8 bases align to TRBD2. There are 15 residues in the CDR3. The V segment lost 4 bases and the J segment 8 bases; nucleotides outside the gene matches: 10. Germline V gene sequence: CDR1 LGHDT, CDR2 YNNKEL (reference sequence). CDR3 DNA: TGTGCCAGCAGCCCCCCCGTAGCGGGGATGGATGAGCAGTTCTTC. Protein: CASSPPVAGMDEQFF.

This clonotype was detected many times. The chain joins TRBV30 to TRBJ2-3; D gene uncertain. Germline CDR1 and CDR2: GTSNPN and SVGIG (reference sequence). Trimming left V 0 bases short and J 6 bases short, with 4 bases between. The CDR3 is 11 residues long. This CDR3 is CAWSVRDTQYF. The CDR3 DNA reads as TGTGCCTGGAGTGTCCGTGATACGCAGTATTTT.

This clonotype was recorded at least ten times. The chain carries TRBV9 and TRBJ2-1, with 9 bases aligning to TRBD1. Germline values: CDR1 SGDLS, CDR2 YYNGEE. The V segment lost 3 bases and the J segment 8 bases; nucleotides outside the gene matches: 15. This CDR3 region has 17 residues. As DNA, the CDR3 is TGTGCCAGCAGCGAGGTGGGGGGGGGGACAGGGATACATGAGCAGTTCTTC. Protein sequence: CASSEVGGGTGIHEQFF.